These T cell receptor beta chains were read from a single sample in a study of blood T cell repertoires in COVID-19. The assay was immunoSEQ multiplex PCR, and TCRdb's table has in-frame clones only and misses some. The sample shows 150,000 or so clones, about four fifths of them seen only once. Sequencing was carried out using PBMCs or T cells enriched from blood (not recorded which). These receptors came from a man aged 50-59 years who had recovered from COVID-19. Each CDR3 is given without its conserved first and last residue. A D gene is named only where the DNA matches it firmly.

TRBJ2-7,-,TRBV11-2,11,ASSWTDTYEQY
TRBJ2-3,-,TRBV14,10,ASSPSGDTQY
TRBJ1-4,TRBD1,TRBV7-9,12,ASSLGTGSEKLF
TRBJ1-5,TRBD1,TRBV9,13,ASSGGQGKNQPQH
TRBJ2-5,-,TRBV5-1,14,ASSLDGGGPQETQY
TRBJ1-5,-,TRBV10-3,14,AISEVRAGANQPQH
TRBJ2-4,TRBD1,TRBV19,13,ASSTRGQPPLTLY
TRBJ1-6,TRBD1,TRBV7-3,13,ASSLIGTGQSPLH
TRBJ2-1,TRBD1,TRBV15,13,ATSRELTTGDEQF
TRBJ2-3,-,TRBV28,11,ASRDSTTDTQY
TRBJ2-1,-,TRBV4-2,11,ASSPGGYNEQF
TRBJ2-1,TRBD2,TRBV5-4,14,ASSTAGGRSYNEQF
TRBJ2-1,-,TRBV5-6,10,ASSPQNRARV
TRBJ2-1,-,TRBV9,14,ASTGFGLSSYNEQF
TRBJ2-7,TRBD1,TRBV9,14,ASSPTETGGRYEQY
TRBJ2-3,TRBD2,TRBV3-1/TRBV3-2,13,ASTSLAGGPDTQY
TRBJ2-7,-,TRBV12-3/TRBV12-4,11,ASSFGQFYEQY
TRBJ2-7,TRBD1,TRBV3-1/TRBV3-2,13,ASSQLRTGLSEQY
TRBJ2-4,-,TRBV29-1,13,SVDPCGLPRGPTY
TRBJ1-3,-,TRBV6-1,15,ASSEHLQGFGGNTIY
TRBJ1-1,TRBD1,TRBV5-7,12,ASSLGGGCTEAF
TRBJ1-6,TRBD1,TRBV19,13,ASSKGQGRNSPLH
TRBJ2-7,TRBD2,TRBV3-1/TRBV3-2,13,ASSRTSGGRYEQY
TRBJ1-6,TRBD1,TRBV29-1,13,SVRTGARDNSPLH
TRBJ1-5,-,TRBV2,12,ASSDGLGFQPQH
TRBJ1-5,TRBD1,TRBV29-1,8,SDRGQPQH
TRBJ1-1,-,TRBV19,13,ASSIRRMVNTEAF
TRBJ2-7,-,TRBV5-4,11,ASSSDQGNEQY
TRBJ1-2,-,TRBV28,11,ASTTAPGYGYT
TRBJ2-5,-,TRBV5-4,11,ASSWWGEETQY
TRBJ1-3,-,TRBV6-5,14,ASSYSSLRLRDTIY
TRBJ1-1,TRBD1,TRBV4-1,13,ASSQSQMGRGIAF
TRBJ1-5,-,TRBV5-6,14,ASSRNRVGSNQPQH
TRBJ1-1,-,TRBV27,11,ASSPLSDAEAF
TRBJ1-1,-,TRBV12-3/TRBV12-4,10,ASSWGDLEAF
TRBJ2-3,-,TRBV19,12,ASTSGRSTDTQY
TRBJ1-2,TRBD1,TRBV10-3,12,AISESTGNYGYT
TRBJ2-5,-,TRBV11-2,11,ASSPQGQETQY
TRBJ1-2,-,TRBV2,11,ARRDTLNYGYT
TRBJ2-2,-,TRBV9,13,ASSPYLGPTGELF
TRBJ2-7,-,TRBV3-1/TRBV3-2,13,ASSQTGLHPYEQY
TRBJ2-7,-,TRBV3-1/TRBV3-2,11,ASSQGLGSEQY
TRBJ2-4,-,TRBV27,14,ASSFTGAPPTNIQY
TRBJ2-1,-,TRBV13,10,ASSTSTREQF
TRBJ2-3,-,TRBV12-3/TRBV12-4,10,ASSWATDTQY
TRBJ1-1,-,TRBV3-1/TRBV3-2,11,ASSQGWRLEAF
TRBJ1-2,-,TRBV2,10,ASSIQGFGYT
TRBJ2-3,TRBD1,TRBV5-1,13,ASSFAGQAPDTQY
TRBJ1-4,-,TRBV9,13,ASSVAGQTDEKLF
TRBJ1-1,TRBD1,TRBV11-3,13,ASSLGTGGNTEAF
TRBJ2-1,-,TRBV29-1,14,SVAVLGAVLNNEQF
TRBJ1-6,TRBD1,TRBV28,13,ASKLTGFRISPLH